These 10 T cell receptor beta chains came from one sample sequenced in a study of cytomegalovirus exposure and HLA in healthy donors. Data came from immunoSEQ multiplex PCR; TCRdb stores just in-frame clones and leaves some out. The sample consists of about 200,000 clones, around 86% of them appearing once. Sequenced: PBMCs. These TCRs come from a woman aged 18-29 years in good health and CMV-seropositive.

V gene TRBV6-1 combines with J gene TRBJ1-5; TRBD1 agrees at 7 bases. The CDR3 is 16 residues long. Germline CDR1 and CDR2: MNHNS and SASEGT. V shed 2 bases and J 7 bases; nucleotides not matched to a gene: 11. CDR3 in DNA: TGTGCCAGCAGTGAAAAGGGTCAGGGGGTCTGGCAGCCCCAGCATTTT. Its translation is CASSEKGQGVWQPQHF.

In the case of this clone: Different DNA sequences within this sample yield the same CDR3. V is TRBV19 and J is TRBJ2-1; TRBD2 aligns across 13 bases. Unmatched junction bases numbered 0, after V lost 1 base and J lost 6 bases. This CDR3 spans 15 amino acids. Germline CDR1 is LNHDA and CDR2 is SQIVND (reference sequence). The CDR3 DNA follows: TGTGCCAGTAGTATAGGGACTAGCGGGAGCAATGAGCAGTTCTTC. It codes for CASSIGTSGSNEQFF.

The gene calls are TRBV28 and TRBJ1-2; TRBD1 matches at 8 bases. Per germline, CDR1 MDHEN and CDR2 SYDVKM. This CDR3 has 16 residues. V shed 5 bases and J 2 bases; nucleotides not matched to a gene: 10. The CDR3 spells CASSILTGGLNYGYTF. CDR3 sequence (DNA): TGTGCCAGCAGTATCCTAACAGGGGGGTTAAACTATGGCTACACCTTC.

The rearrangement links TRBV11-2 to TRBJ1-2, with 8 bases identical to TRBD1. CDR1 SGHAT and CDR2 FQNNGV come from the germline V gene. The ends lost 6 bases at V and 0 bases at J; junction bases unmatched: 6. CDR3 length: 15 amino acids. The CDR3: CASRPRDRPNYGYTF. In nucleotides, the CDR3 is TGTGCCAGCAGACCCCGGGACAGGCCTAACTATGGCTACACCTTC.

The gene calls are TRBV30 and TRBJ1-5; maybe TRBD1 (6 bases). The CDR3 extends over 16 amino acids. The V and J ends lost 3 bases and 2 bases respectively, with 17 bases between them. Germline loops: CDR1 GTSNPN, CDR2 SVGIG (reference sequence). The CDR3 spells CAWSVTGKGGNQPQHF. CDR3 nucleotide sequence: TGTGCCTGGAGCGTTACAGGGAAGGGAGGCAATCAGCCCCAGCATTTT.

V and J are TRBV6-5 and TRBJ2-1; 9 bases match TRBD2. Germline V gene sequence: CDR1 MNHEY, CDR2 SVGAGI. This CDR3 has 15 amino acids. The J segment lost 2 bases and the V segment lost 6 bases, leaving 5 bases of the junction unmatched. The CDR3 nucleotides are TGTGCCAGCAGCCTCAGCGGGAGGCCCTACAATGAGCAGTTCTTC. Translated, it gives CASSLSGRPYNEQFF.

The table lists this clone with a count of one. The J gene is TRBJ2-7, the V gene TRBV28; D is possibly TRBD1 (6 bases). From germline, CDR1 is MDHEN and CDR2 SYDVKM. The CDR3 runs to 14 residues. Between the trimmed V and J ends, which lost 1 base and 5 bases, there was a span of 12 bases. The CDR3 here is CASSLLLQGDEQYF. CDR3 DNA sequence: TGTGCCAGCAGTTTATTATTACAGGGAGACGAGCAGTACTTC. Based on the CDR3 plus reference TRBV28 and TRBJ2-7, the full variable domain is DVKVTQSSRYLVKRTGEKVFLECVQDMDHENMFWYRQDPGLGLRLIYFSYDVKMKEKGDIPEGYSVSREKKERFSLILESASTNQTSMYLCASSLLLQGDEQYFGPGTRLTVT.

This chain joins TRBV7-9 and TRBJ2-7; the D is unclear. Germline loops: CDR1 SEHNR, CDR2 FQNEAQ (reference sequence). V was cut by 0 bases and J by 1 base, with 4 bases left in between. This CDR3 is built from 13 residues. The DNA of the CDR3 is TGTGCCAGCAGCTTAGCGACATCCTACGAGCAGTACTTC. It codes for CASSLATSYEQYF.

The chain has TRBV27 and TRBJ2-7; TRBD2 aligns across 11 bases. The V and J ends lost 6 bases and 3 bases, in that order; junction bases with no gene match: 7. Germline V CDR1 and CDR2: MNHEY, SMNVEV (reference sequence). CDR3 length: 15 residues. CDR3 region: CASREGLAENYEQYF. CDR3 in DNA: TGTGCCAGCAGGGAGGGACTAGCGGAGAACTACGAGCAGTACTTC.

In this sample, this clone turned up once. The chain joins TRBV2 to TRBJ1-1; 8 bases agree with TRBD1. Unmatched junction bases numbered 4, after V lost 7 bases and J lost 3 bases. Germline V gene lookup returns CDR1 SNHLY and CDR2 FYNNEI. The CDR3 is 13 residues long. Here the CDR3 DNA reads TGTGCCAGCATTCAGACAGGGGACACTGAAGCTTTCTTT. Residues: CASIQTGDTEAFF.